The TCR beta chain described here comes from a study of OX40 agonist ivuxolimab in advanced cancers. General study points: On average, a greater number of expanded clones characterised CD8+ T cells relative to CD4+.

The CDR3 is made up of 14 amino acids. Germline loops: CDR1 SGHAT, CDR2 FQNNGV. V shed 1 base and J shed 7 bases, with 13 bases lying between them. To note about this clone: Its target is not known.

Method: immunoSEQ multiplex PCR; TCRdb's copy keeps in-frame clones and lacks some. Among about 21,000 clones listed, about four fifths were seen once. The V gene is TRBV11-2, the J gene TRBJ2-5; the D call may be TRBD1 or TRBD2 (6 bases each). The source of this sequence is an adult with an advanced solid tumor such as melanoma, head and neck, liver or kidney cancer. Sample: CD4+ or CD8+ T cells sorted from blood, taken in a trial of the OX40 agonist ivuxolimab. CDR3 in amino acids: CASSLGGGRRTQYF. The CDR3 nucleotides are TGTGCCAGCAGCTTAGGAGGGGGGAGGCGGACCCAGTACTTC.